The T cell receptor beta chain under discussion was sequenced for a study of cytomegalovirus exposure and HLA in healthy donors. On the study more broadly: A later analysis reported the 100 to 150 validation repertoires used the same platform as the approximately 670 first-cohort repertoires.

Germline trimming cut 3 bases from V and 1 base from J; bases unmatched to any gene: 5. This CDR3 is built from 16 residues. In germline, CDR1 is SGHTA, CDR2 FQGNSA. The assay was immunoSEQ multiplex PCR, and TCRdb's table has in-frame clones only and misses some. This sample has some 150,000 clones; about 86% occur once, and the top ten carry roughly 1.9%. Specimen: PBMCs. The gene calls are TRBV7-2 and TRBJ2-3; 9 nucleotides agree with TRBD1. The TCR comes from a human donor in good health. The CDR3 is CASSFGTGPRTDTQYF. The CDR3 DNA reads TGTGCCAGCAGCTTCGGGACAGGGCCCCGCACAGATACGCAGTATTTT.